This T cell receptor (beta chain) was captured by sequencing in a study of cytomegalovirus exposure and HLA in healthy donors. The overall study: Early released data comprised tens of millions of unique TCRs from HLA-typed donors. General study points: Sequencing likely caused a cluster of highly shared sequence variants. One later analysis reportedly identified an Asian-associated ancestry cluster that showed fewer N-insertions than the 666-donor mean. A later analysis showed that HLA-associated TCR beta chains had undergone more clonal expansion than equally common others.

Turning to this clone: Its specificity is not known.

A multiplex PCR was run with 60 Vbeta primers and 13 Jbeta primers. TCRdb's table, derived via immunoSEQ multiplex PCR, lists solely in-frame clones and lacks some. Of 110,000 or so clones in the sample, 67% were seen once. The CDR3 totals 14 residues. Between the trimmed V and J ends, which lost 3 bases and 6 bases, there was a span of 11 bases. In germline, CDR1 is LNHDA, CDR2 SQIVND (reference sequence). The chain employs TRBV19 and TRBJ1-4, with no clear D. This TCR was sampled from a man aged 18 to 35 in good health and CMV-seropositive. Input material: PBMCs. The CDR3 DNA is TGTGCCAGTAGTATCCCCAGCGAGCATGAAAAACTGTTTTTT. This codes for CASSIPSEHEKLFF.